This T cell receptor beta chain stems from a study of graft-versus-host responses after intestinal transplantation. The table came from immunoSEQ multiplex PCR; TCRdb's copy has only in-frame clones and leaves some out. The sample lists 35,000 to 45,000 clones; around 92% were seen once. The sample holds one count of this clone. This TCR came from a human patient who received an intestinal transplant, so some T cells may come from the graft donor. The source material was PBMCs, sampled 260 to 270 days after transplant.

The CDR3 nucleotides read TGCGCCAGTTCAAACAGGCAAGGGGGGACAGATACGCAGTATTTT. Translation: CASSNRQGGTDTQYF. The V gene is TRBV5-1, the J gene TRBJ2-3; either TRBD1 or TRBD2 may supply D (6 bases each). This CDR3 region has 15 residues. V lost 8 bases, J lost 3 bases, and 19 bases lay in between. Germline-derived CDR1 and CDR2 are SGHRS and YFSETQ.